These 21 T cell receptor beta chains originate from one sample sequenced in a study of blood T cell repertoires in COVID-19. The assay was immunoSEQ multiplex PCR, and TCRdb's table has in-frame clones only and misses some. The table lists 390,000 or so clones, over 75% of them singletons. Sample: peripheral blood. Receptors originate from a woman aged 25 to 39 with COVID-19, enrolled during active disease.

CDR3 DNA sequence: TGTGCCAGCCACCCGGCACAGGGTGGTGGCTACACCTTC. It encodes CASHPAQGGGYTF. The chain joins TRBV19 to TRBJ1-2; weak D call: TRBD1 (6 bases). This CDR3 contains 13 residues. Trimming cost V 9 bases and J 7 bases, with 18 bases left between them. Germline V lookup: CDR1 LNHDA, CDR2 SQIVND (reference sequence).

This chain links TRBV2 with TRBJ2-7; a possible D gene is TRBD2 (6 bases). The V and J ends lost 7 bases and 0 bases respectively, with 22 bases between them. Germline-derived CDR1 and CDR2 are SNHLY and FYNNEI. The CDR3 extends over 17 amino acids. The CDR3 is CASTPRGTRAHSYEQYF. CDR3 coding DNA: TGTGCCAGCACCCCCCGGGGGACGCGGGCCCACTCCTACGAGCAGTACTTC. Variable domain in full (rest from reference TRBV2 and TRBJ2-7): EPEVTQTPSHQVTQMGQEVILRCVPISNHLYFYWYRQILGQKVEFLVSFYNNEISEKSEIFDDQFSVERPDGSNFTLKIRSTKLEDSAMYFCASTPRGTRAHSYEQYFGPGTRLTVT.

The rearrangement joins TRBV29-1 to TRBJ2-7; TRBD1 matches 9 bases. This CDR3 is 13 amino acids long. The germline gives CDR1 SQVTM, CDR2 ANQGSEA. Trimming took 5 bases from V and 5 from J; bases not matched to a gene: 7. CDR3 bases: TGCAGCGTTTCCGGGACAGGGACGGACGAGCAGTACTTC. Protein sequence: CSVSGTGTDEQYF.

The rearrangement uses TRBV28 and TRBJ1-3, with 11 bases matching TRBD1. The germline V gene encodes CDR1 MDHEN and CDR2 SYDVKM. The CDR3 spans 16 residues. V shed 3 bases and J 0 bases; nucleotides not matched to a gene: 1. CDR3 in DNA: TGTGCCAGCAGTTTGGGGACAGGGGGCTCTGGAAACACCATATATTTT. Encoded protein: CASSLGTGGSGNTIYF.

The chain couples TRBV29-1 to TRBJ2-3, with 9 bases that match TRBD2. CDR3 length equals 15 residues. The J segment lost 0 bases and the V segment lost 7 bases, leaving 8 bases of the junction unmatched. Germline assignment: CDR1 SQVTM and CDR2 ANQGSEA. The CDR3 protein is CSAQRAGGSTDTQYF. The DNA of the CDR3 is TGCAGCGCCCAGAGGGCGGGAGGGAGCACAGATACGCAGTATTTT.

The chain is built from TRBV2 and TRBJ2-2; TRBD1 aligns across 7 bases. V shed 5 bases and J 6 bases; nucleotides not matched to a gene: 0. The CDR3 is made up of 12 amino acids. Germline V gene sequence: CDR1 SNHLY, CDR2 FYNNEI. The CDR3 coding sequence is TGTGCCAGCAGTACAGGGGCCGGGGAGCTGTTTTTT. It codes for CASSTGAGELFF.

V is TRBV9 and J is TRBJ2-2; D call uncertain. V lost 4 bases and J 5 bases, leaving 12 bases between the germline ends. CDR1 SGDLS and CDR2 YYNGEE come from the germline V gene. CDR3 length: 14 residues. This CDR3 is CASSQTRVTGELFF. In DNA, the CDR3 is TGTGCCAGCAGCCAGACTCGGGTTACCGGGGAGCTGTTTTTT.

J is TRBJ2-7 and V is TRBV5-5; TRBD1 is a possible D gene (5 bases). Germline V gene sequence: CDR1 SGHKS, CDR2 YYEKEE (reference sequence). The length of the CDR3 is 15 residues. Trimming stripped 0 bases from V and 5 bases from J, with 15 bases between. This CDR3 is CASSLGPDTRNEQYF. The CDR3, as DNA: TGTGCCAGCAGCTTGGGTCCGGACACCCGGAACGAGCAGTACTTC.

The CDR3 nucleotides are TGTGCCAGCAGTGGCCAGGGTAAGCACGAGCAGTACTTC. Protein product: CASSGQGKHEQYF. This chain links TRBV2 with TRBJ2-7; D might be TRBD1 (5 bases). V lost 4 bases and J lost 5, with 12 bases in between. The V gene's germline CDR1 is SNHLY and CDR2 FYNNEI. This CDR3 has 13 amino acids.

The rearrangement uses TRBV6-5 and TRBJ1-1, with TRBD1 identical over 7 bases. The V and J ends lost 7 bases and 8 bases, in that order; junction bases with no gene match: 4. The CDR3 loop spans 11 amino acids. Germline CDR1 MNHEY, CDR2 SVGAGI. CDR3 region: CASIPTGEAFF. As DNA, the CDR3 is TGTGCCAGCATCCCGACAGGGGAAGCTTTCTTT.

This clone was counted once. The rearrangement joins TRBV30 to TRBJ2-5, with 9 nucleotides matching TRBD1. The V gene end was trimmed by 2 bases and the J gene end by 1 base; junction bases not matched to a gene: 2. The germline CDR1 and CDR2 sequences are GTSNPN and SVGIG (reference sequence). This CDR3 comprises 14 residues. CDR3 DNA: TGTGCCTGGAGTCAGACAGGGGGCCAAGAGACCCAGTACTTC. Its protein is CAWSQTGGQETQYF.

V and J are TRBV27 and TRBJ1-1; D remains unclear. CDR1 MNHEY and CDR2 SMNVEV come from the germline V gene (reference sequence). Trimming cost V 5 bases and J 4 bases, with 11 bases left between them. The CDR3 length is 13 residues. The chain's CDR3 is CASSGHGGTEAFF. CDR3 DNA: TGTGCCAGCAGTGGGCACGGAGGCACTGAAGCTTTCTTT.

The chain recombines TRBV7-2 with TRBJ1-2, with D unclear. In germline, CDR1 is SGHTA, CDR2 FQGNSA. Trimming left V 3 bases short and J 7 bases short, with 12 bases between. The CDR3 sequence is 13 residues long. The CDR3: CASSLGNLPGYTF. Written as DNA, the CDR3 is TGTGCCAGCAGCTTGGGCAATTTACCTGGCTACACCTTC.

This sequence joins TRBV3-1 (or the pseudogene TRBV3-2) and TRBJ1-2; the match to TRBD1 covers 7 bases. Germline lookup yields CDR1 LGHDT and CDR2 YNNKEL (reference sequence). The CDR3 extends over 13 amino acids. With V trimmed by 2 bases and J by 6 bases, 3 bases remained unmatched. The DNA of the CDR3 is TGTGCCAGCAGCCAATGGACAGGCGATGGCTACACCTTC. Protein product: CASSQWTGDGYTF.

The chain couples TRBV27 to TRBJ1-3, with 7 bases lining up with TRBD1. V dropped 5 bases and J dropped 1; count of bases not matched to a gene: 5. The CDR3 has 15 residues. Germline CDR1 reads MNHEY; CDR2 reads SMNVEV (reference sequence). This CDR3 reads CASSPGTASGNTIYF. The CDR3, as DNA: TGTGCCAGCAGTCCCGGGACAGCATCTGGAAACACCATATATTTT.

The chain uses TRBV30 and TRBJ2-5, with a weak D call TRBD1 (5 bases). The CDR3 runs to 11 residues. Germline V gene sequence: CDR1 GTSNPN, CDR2 SVGIG (reference sequence). Trimming removed 4 bases from V and 5 bases from J, with 8 bases in between. This CDR3 is CAWKGSETQYF. CDR3 sequence (DNA): TGTGCCTGGAAGGGGTCGGAGACCCAGTACTTC. The full variable domain, completed using reference TRBV30 and TRBJ2-5, is SQTIHQWPATLVQPVGSPLSLECTVEGTSNPNLYWYRQAAGRGLQLLFYSVGIGQISSEVPQNLSASRPQDRQFILSSKKLLLSDSGFYLCAWKGSETQYFGPGTRLLVL.

The chain joins TRBV28 to TRBJ2-1; 7 bases are shared with TRBD1. CDR1 and CDR2 from the germline V gene are MDHEN and SYDVKM. The V segment lost 9 bases and the J segment 1 base; nucleotides outside the gene matches: 12. This CDR3 contains 16 residues. CDR3 DNA: TGTGCCAGTAGACAGGGACCTCAACTATCCTACAATGAGCAGTTCTTC. This codes for CASRQGPQLSYNEQFF.

The J gene is TRBJ1-6, the V gene TRBV11-2; no definite D call. CDR1 and CDR2 (germline): SGHAT, FQNNGV. The CDR3 sequence is 15 residues long. Trimming stripped 5 bases from V and 6 bases from J, with 14 bases between. The CDR3 region has the DNA TGTGCCAGCAGCCTCGGCCGGGTCGGTAATTCACCCCTCCACTTT. This translates into CASSLGRVGNSPLHF. Full variable domain (remainder filled in from reference TRBV11-2 and TRBJ1-6): EAGVAQSPRYKIIEKRQSVAFWCNPISGHATLYWYQQILGQGPKLLIQFQNNGVVDDSQLPKDRFSAERLKGVDSTLKIQPAKLEDSAVYLCASSLGRVGNSPLHFGNGTRLTVT.

The table lists this clone with a count of one. The V gene is TRBV28, the J gene TRBJ1-3; no reliable D call. V was clipped by 3 bases and J by 0 bases, with 12 bases between them. The CDR3 spans 16 residues. Per germline, CDR1 MDHEN and CDR2 SYDVKM. CDR3 coding DNA: TGTGCCAGCAGTTTGGGTAGGACTCCCTCTGGAAACACCATATATTTT. It yields the protein CASSLGRTPSGNTIYF.

The gene calls are TRBV2 and TRBJ1-1, with D perhaps matching TRBD1 (5 bases). V shed 6 bases and J shed 2 bases, with 13 bases lying between them. The CDR3 loop spans 14 amino acids. The germline gives CDR1 SNHLY, CDR2 FYNNEI. The CDR3 DNA reads as TGTGCCAGCAGGGAATGGCAGGGTAACACTGAAGCTTTCTTT. Protein sequence: CASREWQGNTEAFF.

This chain links TRBV21-1 with TRBJ2-1; the table calls TRBD2, which could not be checked here. TRBV21-1 is designated a pseudogene. The CDR3 loop spans 14 amino acids. CDR3 sequence (DNA): TGTGCCAGCAGCCAGGGCCCCCCGGGGGATGAGCAGTTCTTC. It encodes CASSQGPPGDEQFF.